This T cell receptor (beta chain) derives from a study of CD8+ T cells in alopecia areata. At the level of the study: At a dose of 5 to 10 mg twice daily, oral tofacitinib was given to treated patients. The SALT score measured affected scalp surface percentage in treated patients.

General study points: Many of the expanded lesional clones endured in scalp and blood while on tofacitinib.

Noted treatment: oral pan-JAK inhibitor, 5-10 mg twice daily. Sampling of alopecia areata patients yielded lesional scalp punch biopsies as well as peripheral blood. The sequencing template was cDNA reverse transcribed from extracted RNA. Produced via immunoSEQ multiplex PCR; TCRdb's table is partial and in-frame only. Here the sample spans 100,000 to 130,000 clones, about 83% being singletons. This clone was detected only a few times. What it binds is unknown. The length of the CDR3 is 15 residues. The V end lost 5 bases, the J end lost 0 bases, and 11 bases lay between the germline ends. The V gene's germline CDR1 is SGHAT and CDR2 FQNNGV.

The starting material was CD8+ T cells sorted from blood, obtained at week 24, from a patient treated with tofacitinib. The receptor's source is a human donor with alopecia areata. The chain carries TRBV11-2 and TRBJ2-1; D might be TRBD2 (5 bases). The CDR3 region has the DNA TGTGCCAGCAGCCACTCGGGGAGCTCCTACAATGAGCAGTTCTTC. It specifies CASSHSGSSYNEQFF.